A single sample gave rise to the 28 T cell receptor beta chains below, sequenced in a study of kidney transplant recipient with SARS-CoV-2 infection. TCRdb reprocessed the reads with MiXCR, giving one entry per CDR3 protein. Here the sample spans fewer than 250,000 distinct CDR3 sequences, around 28% being singletons. This material consisted of a blood sample, taken at baseline and on day 111 from a kidney transplant recipient. The source is a male patient between 25 and 39 years old who had COVID-19 and was a kidney transplant recipient. Some T cells here may be from the graft donor.

Worth noting for this clonotype: A much larger clone lies a single base off, so this may be a read error. The CDR3, as DNA: TGTGCCAGCAGCGTAAGTGGTTGGGGGGCAAACTATGGCTACACCTTC. This sequence encodes CASSVSGWGANYGYTF. The J gene is TRBJ1-2, the V gene TRBV9; the D gene is possibly TRBD1 (6 bases). This CDR3 has 16 residues. Germline V gene data show CDR1 as SGDLS and CDR2 as YYNGEE. With 1 base removed from V and 2 bases from J, the gap between germline ends came to 15 bases.

As for this clonotype: A read error is possible here, since a much larger clone lies one base away. This sequence joins TRBV5-6 and TRBJ1-2, with a possible D match to TRBD1 (5 bases). The germline CDR1 and CDR2 sequences are SGHDT and YYEEEE. The CDR3 loop spans 13 amino acids. CDR3 bases: TGTGCCAGCAGCTTGGGACAGACCTATGGCCACACCTTC. Amino acid sequence: CASSLGQTYGHTF.

The chain uses TRBV5-1 and TRBJ2-4; 9 nucleotides agree with TRBD2. Losses at the gene ends were 2 bases for V and 1 base for J; bases not matched to a gene: 7. The CDR3 has 17 residues. Germline values: CDR1 SGHRS, CDR2 YFSETQ. CDR3: CASSFVAGDVAKNIQYF. The CDR3 coding sequence is TGCGCCAGCAGCTTTGTAGCGGGAGACGTGGCCAAAAACATTCAGTACTTC.

This clonotype showed up many times. The CDR3 is CASSDPFRDGKTYGYTF. DNA of the CDR3: TGTGCCAGCAGCGATCCTTTCAGAGACGGAAAGACCTATGGCTACACCTTC. The V and J genes are TRBV7-2 and TRBJ1-2; D ambiguous. In germline, CDR1 is SGHTA, CDR2 FQGNSA. V was clipped by 5 bases and J by 4 bases, with 23 bases between them. This CDR3 comprises 17 residues.

In the case of this clonotype: A much larger clone lies one base from this, so it may be a read error. The chain carries TRBV2 and TRBJ2-5, with TRBD2 identical over 7 bases. The CDR3 extends over 13 amino acids. CDR1 is SNHLY, CDR2 FYNNEI, per germline. CDR3: CAGSGVLGETQYF. The CDR3 DNA follows: TGTGCCGGCAGCGGGGTTCTGGGGGAGACCCAGTACTTC.

Concerning this clonotype itself: A read error may explain this, as a much larger clone is one base away. The chain employs TRBV11-2 and TRBJ1-1, with D unresolved. Germline CDR1 and CDR2: SGHAT and FQNNGV. Trimming pared 2 bases from V and 0 bases from J, leaving 16 bases between. The CDR3 has 17 amino acids. The CDR3 coding sequence is TGTGCCAGCAGCTTATCCGCAGGTCTCGTCATGAACACTGAAGCTTTCTTT. Translation gives CASSLSAGLVMNTEAFF.

The V call is TRBV6-6, the J call TRBJ1-2; D ambiguous. The CDR3 covers 17 residues. Germline assignment: CDR1 MNHNY and CDR2 SVGAGI (reference sequence). Trimming removed 5 bases at V and 4 bases at J, with 23 bases between. The CDR3 reads CASSLSRGGRKTYGYTF. The CDR3 DNA reads as TGTGCCAGCAGTCTGTCCCGAGGTGGGAGAAAGACCTATGGCTACACCTTC.

Regarding this clonotype: It is likely a read error: a sequence one base away is far more abundant. This rearrangement joins TRBV2 to TRBJ2-5, with 7 bases that match TRBD2. Looked up from germline, CDR1 is SNHLY and CDR2 is FYNNEI. The CDR3 spans 15 residues. The J segment lost 11 bases and the V segment lost 3 bases, leaving 15 bases of the junction unmatched. The CDR3 protein is CASSDGRVAPGGQYF. CDR3 sequence (DNA): TGTGCCAGCAGTGATGGGAGGGTTGCCCCAGGCGGGCAGTACTTC.

This clonotype was observed at least ten times. J is TRBJ2-5 and V is TRBV2; D is unresolved. Germline CDR1 SNHLY, CDR2 FYNNEI. The CDR3 runs to 12 residues. Trimming cost V 1 base and J 5 bases, with 5 bases left between them. This chain's CDR3 is CASSEVGETQYF. The CDR3 DNA is TGTGCCAGCAGTGAAGTCGGTGAGACCCAGTACTTC.

This clonotype appeared a single time. A much bigger clone sits one base away, suggesting this may be a read error. Given the absence of the conserved phenylalanine or tryptophan at the CDR3 end, a read error is likely. The chain joins TRBV29-1 to TRBJ1-2; a weak D match, TRBD1 (5 bases). The CDR3 totals 13 residues. Germline CDR1 SQVTM, CDR2 ANQGSEA. V was cut by 4 bases and J by 0 bases, with 9 bases left in between. The CDR3 spells CSVGGAPNYGYTS. The CDR3 region has the DNA TGCAGCGTTGGTGGGGCTCCTAACTATGGCTACACCTCC.

This clonotype was counted only a few times. The CDR3: CASTLWGGPLAGYTF. CDR3 sequence (DNA): TGTGCCAGCACCCTTTGGGGGGGTCCTCTGGCTGGCTACACCTTC. This chain links TRBV5-6 with TRBJ1-2; the D gene is possibly TRBD1 (5 bases). Germline assignment: CDR1 SGHDT and CDR2 YYEEEE. Trimming removed 6 bases from V and 7 bases from J, with 22 bases in between. The CDR3 consists of 15 residues. Drawing the rest from reference TRBV5-6 and TRBJ1-2, the complete variable domain is DAGVTQSPTHLIKTRGQQVTLRCSPKSGHDTVSWYQQALGQGPQFIFQYYEEEERQRGNFPDRFSGHQFPNYSSELNVNALLLGDSALYLCASTLWGGPLAGYTFGSGTRLTVV.

This clonotype showed up many times. The DNA of the CDR3 is TGTGCCAGCTCACCACGTCGAGGGGCTACTGAAGCTTTCTTT. Amino acid sequence: CASSPRRGATEAFF. The chain couples TRBV18 to TRBJ1-1, with D perhaps TRBD1 (5 bases). This CDR3 comprises 14 residues. Trimming stripped 1 base from V and 5 bases from J, with 11 bases between. Germline V gene data show CDR1 as KGHSH and CDR2 as LQKENI.

A word on this clonotype: At one boundary the junction diverges from the germline segment, which might be a read error. The CDR3 DNA follows: TGTGTCAGCAGCCCGGGCGAAGGGAATTCACCCCTCCACTTT. Its protein is CVSSPGEGNSPLHF. This chain joins TRBV5-4 and TRBJ1-6, with no clear D. Germline CDR1 and CDR2: SGHNT and YYREEE (reference sequence). This CDR3 has 14 amino acids.

Comments on this clonotype: A much more abundant neighbour one base away suggests this may be a read error. This chain connects TRBV7-7 to TRBJ1-2; unclear D gene. Germline assignment: CDR1 SSHAT and CDR2 FNYEAQ (reference sequence). The CDR3 is 17 amino acids. As DNA, the CDR3 is TGTGACAGCAGCTTAAATATTAAGTGCCGAAAGACCTATGGCTACACCTTC. Translation: CDSSLNIKCRKTYGYTF.

There are many counts of this clonotype. The J gene is TRBJ1-5, the V gene TRBV6-6; 7 bases align to TRBD1. The germline V gene encodes CDR1 MNHNY and CDR2 SVGAGI (reference sequence). V shed 7 bases and J 4 bases; nucleotides not matched to a gene: 10. The CDR3 covers 15 residues. CDR3 DNA sequence: TGTGCCAGCACCTACGGACCAGGGGGAAATCAGCCCCAGCATTTT. Protein: CASTYGPGGNQPQHF.

In its sample, this clonotype was seen many times. J is TRBJ1-2 and V is TRBV7-2; D not resolved. Per the germline V gene, CDR1 is SGHTA and CDR2 is FQGNSA. The length of the CDR3 is 17 residues. Between the trimmed V and J ends, which lost 5 bases and 4 bases, there was a span of 23 bases. The CDR3 is CASSKLARDGKTYGYTF. CDR3 bases: TGTGCCAGCAGCAAACTTGCCAGAGACGGAAAGACCTATGGCTACACCTTC.

The J gene is TRBJ1-2, the V gene TRBV16; no definite D call. V lost 5 bases and J 4 bases, leaving 23 bases between the germline ends. CDR3 length: 17 amino acids. Germline lookup yields CDR1 KGHSY and CDR2 FQNENV. CDR3 nucleotide sequence: TGTGCCAGCAGCAGGCCTCAGGTCGTTAGAAAGACCTATGGCTACACCTTC. Translation: CASSRPQVVRKTYGYTF.

Worth noting for this clonotype: This may be a read error, as it is one base from a much larger clone. The chain is built from TRBV30 and TRBJ1-1; 8 bases map to TRBD1. The CDR3 loop spans 13 amino acids. The V gene's germline CDR1 is GTSNPN and CDR2 SVGIG (reference sequence). For the CDR3, the DNA is TGTGCCCGGAGAACACAGGGGGACACTGAAGCTTTCTTT. Its translation: CARRTQGDTEAFF.

This clonotype came up many times. This sequence joins TRBV5-8 and TRBJ1-2; D unresolved. Germline values: CDR1 SGHTS, CDR2 YDEGEE. The CDR3 spans 15 residues. Deletions cut 0 bases from V and 2 bases from J, with 11 bases between. The CDR3 sequence is CASSLGTWTNYGYTF. The CDR3 region has the DNA TGTGCCAGCAGCTTGGGGACGTGGACCAACTATGGCTACACCTTC.

This clonotype was counted many times. The J gene is TRBJ2-1, the V gene TRBV27; 10 positions agree with TRBD2. The CDR3 totals 17 residues. CDR1 MNHEY and CDR2 SMNVEV come from the germline V gene (reference sequence). V lost 1 base to trimming and J lost 1 base; unmatched junction nucleotides: 4. DNA for the CDR3: TGTGCCAGCAGTTTATTTACTAGCGGGGTATCCTACAATGAGCAGTTCTTC. Its translation: CASSLFTSGVSYNEQFF.

This clonotype was recorded many times. The CDR3 DNA sequence: TGTGCCAGCAGTGTGTACTCCTTAGGAAACTATGGCTACACCTTC. It is translated as CASSVYSLGNYGYTF. The chain carries TRBV6-5 and TRBJ1-2, with D unclear. The CDR3 sequence is 15 residues long. Germline CDR1 and CDR2: MNHEY and SVGAGI. Between the trimmed V and J ends, which lost 5 bases and 2 bases, there was a span of 15 bases.

Note on this clonotype: A much larger clone differs from this one at a single base, so this may be a read error. V and J are TRBV5-4 and TRBJ1-2, with a tentative D call TRBD1 (5 bases). Per germline, CDR1 SGHNT and CDR2 YYREEE (reference sequence). This CDR3 comprises 13 residues. DNA for the CDR3: TGTGCCGGCAGCTTGGGCCGGGACCGGGGCTACACCTTC. Amino acids: CAGSLGRDRGYTF.

This clonotype appeared many times. Sequence at one end of the junction differs from germline and may be a read error. The rearrangement uses TRBV6-5 and TRBJ1-1, with D hard to call. Germline CDR1 reads MNHEY; CDR2 reads SVGAGI. CDR3 length: 13 residues. This CDR3 is CASSATGNTEAFF. The CDR3, as DNA: TGCGCCAGCAGTGCGACTGGGAACACTGAAGCTTTCTTT.

For this clonotype: A much bigger clone sits one base away, suggesting this may be a read error. The CDR3 nucleotides are TGCGCCAACAGCCCGACGTGGGGTCAGCCCCAGCATTTT. Translation: CANSPTWGQPQHF. The genes are TRBV4-1 and TRBJ1-5; D is ambiguous. From germline, CDR1 is MGHRA and CDR2 YSYEKL. The CDR3 spans 13 residues.

This clonotype was seen at least ten times. The rearrangement links TRBV5-3 to TRBJ1-2; D is unclear. TRBV5-3 is filed as an ORF, its function uncertain. The CDR3 length is 16 residues. V was pared by 7 bases and J by 4 bases, with 23 bases between. CDR3 sequence reads: CARLATVVRKTYGYTF. DNA of the CDR3: TGTGCCAGACTGGCTACAGTGGTGAGAAAGACCTATGGCTACACCTTC.

Comment on this clonotype: This clone may be a read error of a much larger clone one base away. The V gene is TRBV12-3 or TRBV12-4, the J gene TRBJ1-1; 10 positions agree with TRBD1. The CDR3 totals 15 residues. In DNA, the CDR3 is TGTGCCAGCAGTATAGCGACAGGGGGCGCGGGTGAAGCTTTCTTT. Translating gives CASSIATGGAGEAFF.

The rearrangement links TRBV27 to TRBJ2-1; a possible D gene is TRBD2 (5 bases). Germline loops: CDR1 MNHEY, CDR2 SMNVEV (reference sequence). V lost 7 bases, J lost 0 bases, and 13 bases lay in between. CDR3 length equals 15 residues. This CDR3 is CASTSVGSSYNEQFF. The CDR3 bases are TGTGCCAGCACCTCAGTAGGGAGCTCCTACAATGAGCAGTTCTTC.

Details on this clonotype: A much larger clone lies a single base off, so this may be a read error. The chain carries TRBV8-2 and TRBJ2-6; TRBD2 is the table's D call and was not checked against the DNA. TRBV8-2 is a pseudogene. The CDR3 contains 17 residues. The CDR3 loop reads CGKSTRMTQSRANVLTF. The CDR3 DNA is TGTGGCAAAAGTACTAGGATGACACAAAGTCGGGCCAACGTCCTGACTTTC.